The text below deals with one T cell receptor beta chain. Its antigen is unknown. These data come from a study of CD8 T cells in ankylosing spondylitis. Study-wide results and limits: Disease-linked clones had a CD8+ phenotype and relatively low frequency in peripheral blood. About 8 highly homologous variants formed a TCR beta motif that appeared characteristic of ankylosing spondylitis blood.

Researchers built TCR beta libraries using quantitative 5'-RACE with molecular barcodes. TCRdb used MiXCR to reprocess the 5' RACE reads, holding one entry per CDR3 protein. Counted here are almost 400,000 distinct CDR3 sequences, about a fifth occurring once; the ten biggest clones make up around 16%. V was clipped by 0 bases and J by 6 bases; unmatched bases: 4. There are 16 residues in the CDR3. CDR1 is MNHEY, CDR2 SVGAGI, per germline. Sequencing used blood, either unsorted or a sorted T cell fraction (not recorded which). This rearrangement joins TRBV6-5 to TRBJ2-2; 10 bases map to TRBD2. This TCR came from a male donor with ankylosing spondylitis. The CDR3 sequence: CASSYSSTSGPGELFF. DNA of the CDR3: TGTGCCAGCAGTTACTCGTCGACTAGCGGGCCCGGGGAGCTGTTTTTT.